The 29 T cell receptor beta chains reported below all come from one sample, sequenced in a study of blood T cells in healthy people across ages. Together with a sample-barcoded 5' primer, a J-beta primer mix was included in a second PCR lasting roughly 6 to 12 cycles. TCRdb reprocessed the 5' RACE reads via MiXCR and lists one record per CDR3 protein. This repertoire shows 850,000 or so distinct CDR3 sequences, under 30% found once; its top ten account for roughly 17%. Input material: blood. Receptors originate from a woman of 80 years or more in good health.

This chain connects TRBV13 to TRBJ2-4, with D hard to call. The J call may be in error: the DNA end matches TRBJ2-7 better. Germline assignment: CDR1 PRHDT and CDR2 FYEKMQ (reference sequence). This CDR3 comprises 15 residues. DNA for the CDR3: TGTGCCAGCAGTGTAGGTTCCCTGGGGTACTACGAGCAGTACTTC. It encodes CASSVGSLGYYEQYF.

This clonotype was recorded at least ten times. This chain joins TRBV18 and TRBJ1-5; 7 nucleotides match TRBD1. V was clipped by 6 bases and J by 1 base; unmatched bases: 6. The length of the CDR3 is 15 residues. CDR1 KGHSH and CDR2 LQKENI come from the germline V gene. CDR3 nucleotide sequence: TGTGCCAGCTCGACGACAGGGAACAGCAATCAGCCCCAGCATTTT. Residues: CASSTTGNSNQPQHF.

This clonotype was picked up many times. The gene calls are TRBV2 and TRBJ2-3; possible D gene TRBD2, 7 bases. This CDR3 is built from 15 residues. Trimming left V 0 bases short and J 4 bases short, with 11 bases between. Germline values: CDR1 SNHLY, CDR2 FYNNEI. CDR3 DNA: TGTGCCAGCAGTGAAGCGGGGGGGCAGGCAGATACGCAGTATTTT. It specifies CASSEAGGQADTQYF.

The gene calls are TRBV5-6 and TRBJ1-2; D call uncertain. Trimming cost V 0 bases and J 4 bases, with 10 bases left between them. The CDR3 is 14 amino acids. Looked up from germline, CDR1 is SGHDT and CDR2 is YYEEEE. The CDR3 region has the DNA TGTGCCAGCAGCTTGGAAGAGGGAAGCTATGGCTACACCTTC. Its protein is CASSLEEGSYGYTF.

V is TRBV9 and J is TRBJ2-3; 8 bases map to TRBD1. This CDR3 has 16 amino acids. Germline CDR1 SGDLS, CDR2 YYNGEE. V lost 0 bases and J lost 4; bases outside the gene matches: 7. The DNA of the CDR3 is TGTGCCAGCAGCGTAGATGGTGCAGGGGGCGCAGATACGCAGTATTTT. Its protein product is CASSVDGAGGADTQYF. The full variable domain, in which reference TRBV9 and TRBJ2-3 provide the parts outside the CDR3, is DSGVTQTPKHLITATGQRVTLRCSPRSGDLSVYWYQQSLDQGLQFLIQYYNGEERAKGNILERFSAQQFPDLHSELNLSSLELGDSALYFCASSVDGAGGADTQYFGPGTRLTVL.

V usage is TRBV7-3 and J usage is TRBJ2-3, with TRBD1 identical over 8 bases. Germline CDR1 reads SGHTA; CDR2 reads FQGTGA. This CDR3 is 17 amino acids long. The trim removed 0 bases at V and 4 bases at J, leaving 9 bases unmatched. Written as DNA, the CDR3 is TGTGCCAGCAGCTTAACAAATAGGACAGGGCGTGCAGATACGCAGTATTTT. Translating it yields CASSLTNRTGRADTQYF.

In this sample, this clonotype turned up once. DNA for the CDR3: TGTGCCAGCAGTCCTAGCGGGGGGGGCGACAATGAGCAGTACTTC. Its protein product is CASSPSGGGDNEQYF. V gene TRBV12-3 or TRBV12-4 combines with J gene TRBJ2-5; 12 bases agree with TRBD2. The V gene end was trimmed by 5 bases and the J gene end by 11 bases; junction bases not matched to a gene: 12. The CDR3 runs to 15 residues.

In this sample, this clonotype turned up a few times. V is TRBV10-3 and J is TRBJ1-1; D is unresolved. Trimming left V 5 bases short and J 6 bases short, with 16 bases between. There are 14 residues in the CDR3. The V gene's germline CDR1 is ENHRY and CDR2 SYGVKD. The CDR3 reads CAISPQLEFAEAFF. CDR3 sequence (DNA): TGTGCCATCAGTCCTCAGTTAGAATTCGCTGAAGCTTTCTTT.

This clonotype has ten or more counts. The rearrangement uses TRBV5-5 and TRBJ2-7; either TRBD1 or TRBD2 may fit D (5 bases each). Trimming shortened V by 4 bases and J by 5 bases, and 16 bases separated the two germline ends. The germline gives CDR1 SGHKS, CDR2 YYEKEE (reference sequence). The CDR3 extends over 14 amino acids. The CDR3 DNA reads TGTGCCAGCAGCCGCCGGGACGTCAGAGACGAGCAGTACTTC. This sequence encodes CASSRRDVRDEQYF.

This clonotype was observed many times. The V gene is TRBV5-1, the J gene TRBJ1-2; TRBD1 aligns across 7 bases. Unmatched junction bases numbered 6, after V lost 4 bases and J lost 3 bases. CDR1 and CDR2 (germline): SGHRS, YFSETQ. The CDR3 extends over 14 amino acids. CDR3 DNA sequence: TGCGCCAGCAGCCCCCAGGGGGGTGACTATGGCTACACCTTC. This codes for CASSPQGGDYGYTF.

This clonotype occurred many times. The gene calls are TRBV11-2 and TRBJ2-5; 9 positions agree with TRBD2. Germline values: CDR1 SGHAT, CDR2 FQNNGV. The CDR3 totals 14 residues. Trimming cost V 6 bases and J 4 bases; bases outside gene matches: 6. As DNA, the CDR3 is TGTGCCAGCAGTTCAGTAGCGGGGGCAGAGACCCAGTACTTC. Protein product: CASSSVAGAETQYF.

This clonotype was detected a few times. The rearrangement uses TRBV6-4 and TRBJ2-3; 7 bases line up with TRBD2. This CDR3 contains 18 residues. Trimming cost V 0 bases and J 4 bases; bases outside gene matches: 13. Germline values: CDR1 MRHNA, CDR2 SNTAGT. The CDR3 spells CASSDSRRSGSSADTQYF. CDR3 coding DNA: TGTGCCAGCAGTGACTCGAGGCGTAGCGGGTCTAGCGCAGATACGCAGTATTTT.

This clonotype was observed many times. V gene TRBV29-1 combines with J gene TRBJ2-7; unclear D gene. This CDR3 has 12 residues. V was pared by 7 bases and J by 5 bases, with 15 bases between. The germline V gene has CDR1 SQVTM and CDR2 ANQGSEA. The DNA of the CDR3 is TGCAGCGCCGCCCCGACGGTAGACGAGCAGTACTTC. Its protein product is CSAAPTVDEQYF.

The rearrangement links TRBV7-8 to TRBJ1-1; no clear D gene. V was clipped by 5 bases and J by 3 bases, with 19 bases between them. This CDR3 has 16 residues. Germline V gene lookup returns CDR1 SGHVS and CDR2 FQNEAQ. The CDR3 DNA reads as TGTGCCAGCAGCATGGAGAGGGCGAGATATTACACTGAAGCTTTCTTT. It translates to CASSMERARYYTEAFF.

This clonotype turned up a few times. The chain couples TRBV3-1 to TRBJ1-2, with D hard to call. The ends were cut back, 1 base at V and 8 bases at J, with 11 bases in the middle. The CDR3 is made up of 13 amino acids. Germline CDR1 and CDR2: LGHDT and YNNKEL (reference sequence). CDR3 DNA: TGTGCCAGCAGCCAAGCACCCTATGGGGGCTACACCTTC. Residues: CASSQAPYGGYTF. Full variable domain (outside the CDR3, taken from reference TRBV3-1 and TRBJ1-2): DTAVSQTPKYLVTQMGNDKSIKCEQNLGHDTMYWYKQDSKKFLKIMFSYNNKELIINETVPNRFSPKSPDKAHLNLHINSLELGDSAVYFCASSQAPYGGYTFGSGTRLTVV.

This clonotype appeared many times. The chain links TRBV18 to TRBJ1-2; D gene ambiguous. The CDR3 length is 13 residues. The V gene's germline CDR1 is KGHSH and CDR2 LQKENI. The germline V and J ends were trimmed by 2 bases and 4 bases, with 8 bases remaining between them. This chain's CDR3 is CASSPGGVYGYTF. The CDR3 nucleotides read TGTGCCAGCTCACCAGGCGGAGTCTATGGCTACACCTTC.

This sequence joins TRBV12-3 or TRBV12-4 and TRBJ1-5, with D unresolved. The CDR3 covers 16 residues. The V end was cut by 5 bases, the J end by 2 bases, with 16 bases between. In DNA, the CDR3 is TGTGCCAGCAGTCAAGGATCGTCTAGTGGCAATCAGCCCCAGCATTTT. Its translation is CASSQGSSSGNQPQHF.

This clonotype showed up many times. The V and J genes are TRBV6-5 and TRBJ1-1; D remains unclear. The V end lost 6 bases, the J end lost 1 base, and 3 bases lay between the germline ends. Germline V lookup: CDR1 MNHEY, CDR2 SVGAGI. This CDR3 has 11 amino acids. This CDR3 reads CASRGNTEAFF. The CDR3 DNA reads as TGTGCCAGCAGGGGGAACACTGAAGCTTTCTTT.

V and J are TRBV6-6 and TRBJ1-6; 8 positions agree with TRBD1. V was clipped by 10 bases and J by 6 bases; unmatched bases: 14. Germline CDR1 and CDR2: MNHNY and SVGAGI (reference sequence). This CDR3 is built from 16 residues. DNA of the CDR3: TGTGCCACCGCAGGTCCCTACGACAGGGGTAATTCACCCCTCCACTTT. It specifies CATAGPYDRGNSPLHF.

There are many counts of this clonotype. The chain joins TRBV7-2 to TRBJ2-1; D may be TRBD2 (7 bases). This CDR3 has 15 amino acids. Between the trimmed V and J ends, which lost 4 bases and 4 bases, there was a span of 14 bases. Germline CDR1 reads SGHTA; CDR2 reads FQGNSA. The CDR3 loop reads CASSSRGRQYNEQFF. CDR3 bases: TGTGCCAGCAGCTCGCGGGGGCGCCAATACAATGAGCAGTTCTTC.

Many counts were recorded for this clonotype. The rearrangement uses TRBV20-1 and TRBJ2-1, with 9 bases fitting TRBD1. V lost 1 base to trimming and J lost 5 bases; unmatched junction nucleotides: 12. The CDR3 extends over 17 amino acids. In germline, CDR1 is DFQATT, CDR2 SNEGSKA (reference sequence). The CDR3 DNA reads TGCAGTGCTAGAGGAAAACAGGGGGCTACCTTCAACAATGAGCAGTTCTTC. This translates into CSARGKQGATFNNEQFF.

This chain's CDR3 is CAWSAGLTYEQYF. Written as DNA, the CDR3 is TGTGCCTGGAGTGCGGGGCTCACCTACGAGCAGTACTTC. The chain links TRBV30 to TRBJ2-7, with D tentatively TRBD1 or TRBD2 (5 bases each). Germline CDR1 is GTSNPN and CDR2 is SVGIG (reference sequence). CDR3 length equals 13 residues. Trimming took 1 base from V and 2 from J, leaving 9 bases between them.

Points on this clonotype: With a much larger clone just one base away, this may be a read error. The chain recombines TRBV25-1 with TRBJ2-1; no clear D gene. This CDR3 has 14 residues. V gave up 1 base and J gave up 5 bases, with 9 bases separating them. Germline V gene data show CDR1 as MGHDK and CDR2 as SYGVNS. CDR3 bases: TGTGCCAGCAGTGAATGGGTCGGAAACAATGAGCAGTTCTTC. This translates into CASSEWVGNNEQFF.

This chain connects TRBV15 to TRBJ2-7; perhaps D is TRBD1 or TRBD2 (5 bases each). V dropped 2 bases and J dropped 1 base, with 9 bases sitting between them. This CDR3 has 14 amino acids. Germline CDR1 is LNHNV and CDR2 is YYDKDF (reference sequence). CDR3 sequence reads: CATSRLGRSYEQYF. The CDR3 DNA is TGTGCCACCAGCAGATTGGGACGATCCTACGAGCAGTACTTC. The whole variable domain, remainder taken from reference TRBV15 and TRBJ2-7, is DAMVIQNPRYQVTQFGKPVTLSCSQTLNHNVMYWYQQKSSQAPKLLFHYYDKDFNNEADTPDNFQSRRPNTSFCFLDIRSPGLGDTAMYLCATSRLGRSYEQYFGPGTRLTVT.

For this clonotype: This sequence may be a read error, since a much larger clone differs from it by one base. The rearrangement uses TRBV12-3 or TRBV12-4 and TRBJ1-6, with no clear D. The CDR3 extends over 13 amino acids. CDR3 in amino acids: CANSRQGDSPLHF. In nucleotides, the CDR3 is TGTGCCAACAGTAGACAAGGTGATTCACCCCTCCACTTT.

This clonotype was found many times. V usage is TRBV15 and J usage is TRBJ2-3; perhaps TRBD1 as D (7 bases). The CDR3 sequence is 16 residues long. Germline CDR1 and CDR2: LNHNV and YYDKDF (reference sequence). V lost 1 base to trimming and J lost 8 bases, with 19 bases between them. CDR3 residues: CATSRAISGGKGTQYF. The CDR3 nucleotides read TGTGCCACCAGCAGAGCGATTTCAGGGGGGAAGGGTACGCAGTATTTT.

This clonotype occurred a few times. Since a much larger clone is just one base distant, this may be a read error. The J gene is TRBJ2-5, the V gene TRBV12-3 or TRBV12-4; TRBD2 agrees at 7 bases. After removal of 6 bases from V and 11 bases from J, the junction contained 18 bases not matched to a gene. CDR3 length: 15 amino acids. This CDR3 is CASSPSGTIYNEQYF. In nucleotides, the CDR3 is TGTGCCAGCAGCCCATCCGGGACTATTTACAATGAGCAGTACTTC.

This clonotype has just one count. This chain joins TRBV6-2 or TRBV6-3 and TRBJ2-1; D gene ambiguous. V gave up 3 bases and J gave up 10 bases, with 22 bases separating them. In germline, CDR1 is MNHEY, CDR2 SVGEGT. CDR3 length: 16 amino acids. The CDR3 is CASSYRAQDYSYEQFF. In DNA form, the CDR3 reads TGTGCCAGCAGTTATAGGGCCCAGGATTATTCCTACGAGCAGTTCTTC.

The sample holds one count of this clonotype. CDR3 bases: TGCAGCGTCCGAGGGGAAGGATCCCTTTGGTCGAACACTGAAGCTTTCTTT. It is translated as CSVRGEGSLWSNTEAFF. The V and J genes are TRBV29-1 and TRBJ1-1; the D gene is possibly TRBD1 (5 bases). The CDR3 has 17 residues. Trimming stripped 6 bases from V and 1 base from J, with 24 bases between. Germline loops: CDR1 SQVTM, CDR2 ANQGSEA.